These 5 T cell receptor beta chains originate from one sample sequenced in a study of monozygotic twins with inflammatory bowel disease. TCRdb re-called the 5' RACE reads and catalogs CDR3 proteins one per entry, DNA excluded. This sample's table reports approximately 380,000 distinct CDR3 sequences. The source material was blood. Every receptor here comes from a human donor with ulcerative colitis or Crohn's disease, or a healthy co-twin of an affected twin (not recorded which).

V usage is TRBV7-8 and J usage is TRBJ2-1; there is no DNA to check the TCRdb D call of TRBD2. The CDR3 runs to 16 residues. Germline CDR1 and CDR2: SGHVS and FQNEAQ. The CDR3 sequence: CASSLELAGGYNEQFF.

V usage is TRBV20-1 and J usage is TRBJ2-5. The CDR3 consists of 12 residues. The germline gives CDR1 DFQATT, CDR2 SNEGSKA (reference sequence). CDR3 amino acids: CSASYQSQVPYF.

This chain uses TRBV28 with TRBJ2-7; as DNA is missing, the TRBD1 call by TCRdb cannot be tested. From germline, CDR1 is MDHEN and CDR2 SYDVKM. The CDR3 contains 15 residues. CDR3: CASSLSVPRSYEQYF.

CDR3 protein: CSAIITAEDTQYF. The rearrangement links TRBV20-1 to TRBJ2-3. This CDR3 spans 13 amino acids. Germline V gene sequence: CDR1 DFQATT, CDR2 SNEGSKA (reference sequence).

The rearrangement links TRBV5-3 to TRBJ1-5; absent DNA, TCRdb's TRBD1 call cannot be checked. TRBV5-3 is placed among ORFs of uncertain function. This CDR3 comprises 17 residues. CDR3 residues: CARSSRRTGFSNQPQHF.